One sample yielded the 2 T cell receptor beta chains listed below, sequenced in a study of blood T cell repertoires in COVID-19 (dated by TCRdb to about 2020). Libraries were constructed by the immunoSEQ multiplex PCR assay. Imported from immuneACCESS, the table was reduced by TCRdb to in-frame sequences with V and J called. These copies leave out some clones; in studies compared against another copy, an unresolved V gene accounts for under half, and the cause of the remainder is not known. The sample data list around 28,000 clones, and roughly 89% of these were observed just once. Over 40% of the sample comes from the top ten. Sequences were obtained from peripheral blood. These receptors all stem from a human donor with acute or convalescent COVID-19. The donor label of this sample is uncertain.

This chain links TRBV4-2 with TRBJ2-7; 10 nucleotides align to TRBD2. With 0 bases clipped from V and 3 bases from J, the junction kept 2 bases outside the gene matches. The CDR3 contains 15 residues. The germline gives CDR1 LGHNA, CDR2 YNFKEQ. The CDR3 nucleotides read TGTGCCAGCAGCCAAGAGGCTAGCGGGAGCTACGAGCAGTACTTC. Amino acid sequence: CASSQEASGSYEQYF.

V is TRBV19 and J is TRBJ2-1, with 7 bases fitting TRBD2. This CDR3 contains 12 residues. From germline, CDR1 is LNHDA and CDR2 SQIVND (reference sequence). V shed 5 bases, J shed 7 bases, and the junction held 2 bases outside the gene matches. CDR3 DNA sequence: TGTGCCAGTAGTCCCGGGAGGAATGAGCAGTTCTTC. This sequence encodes CASSPGRNEQFF.